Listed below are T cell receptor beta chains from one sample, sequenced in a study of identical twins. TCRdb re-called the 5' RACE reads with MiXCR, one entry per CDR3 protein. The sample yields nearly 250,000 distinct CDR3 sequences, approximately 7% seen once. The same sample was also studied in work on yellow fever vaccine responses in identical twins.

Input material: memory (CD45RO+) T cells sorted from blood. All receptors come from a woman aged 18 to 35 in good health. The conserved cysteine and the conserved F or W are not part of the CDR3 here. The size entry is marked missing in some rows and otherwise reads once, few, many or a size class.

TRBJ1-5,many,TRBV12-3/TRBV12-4,ASSTTRGSQPQH
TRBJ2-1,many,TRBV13,ASSPFSSGIYNEQF
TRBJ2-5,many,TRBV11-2,ASMLGGAARETQY
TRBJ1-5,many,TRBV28,ASSLSPPGEPQH
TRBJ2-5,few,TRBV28,ASSAGYLETQY
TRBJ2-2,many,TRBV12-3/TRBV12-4,ASSPTAAGELF
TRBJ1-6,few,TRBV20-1,SASWQSNSPLH
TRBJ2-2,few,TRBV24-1,ATSGSGEPGELF
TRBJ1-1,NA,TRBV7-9,ASSLRDGEAF
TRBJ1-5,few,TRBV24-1,ATSDPRALRKPQH
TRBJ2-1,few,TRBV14,ASSQDLRVRGNEQF
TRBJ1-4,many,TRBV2,ASSASGEKLF
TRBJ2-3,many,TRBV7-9,ASSLGSGGIDTQY
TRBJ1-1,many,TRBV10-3,ATGTGVTEAF
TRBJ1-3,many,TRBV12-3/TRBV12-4,ASSVGHSGNTIY
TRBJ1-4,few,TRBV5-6,ASSLLQGGSGEKLF
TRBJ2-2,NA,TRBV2,ASSRRDVSGELF
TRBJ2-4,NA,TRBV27,ASSRVGGTKNIQY
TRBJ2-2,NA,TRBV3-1,ASSRTTGSTGELF
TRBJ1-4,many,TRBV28,ASSFGGQATNEKLF
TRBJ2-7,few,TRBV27,ASSPGRGSPFSYEQY
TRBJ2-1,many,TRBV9,ASSSISSGNEQF
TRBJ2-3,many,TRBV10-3,ATSPGPSTDTQY
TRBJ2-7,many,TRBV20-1,SASDRENEQY
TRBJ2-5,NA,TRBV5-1,ASSLATQETQY
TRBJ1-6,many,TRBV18,ASSRNRDPRGSPLH
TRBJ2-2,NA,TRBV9,ASSISGSGGELF
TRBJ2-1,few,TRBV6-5,ASSYSGTGGGHEQF
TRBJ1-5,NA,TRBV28,ASSLSLGTTAGQPQH
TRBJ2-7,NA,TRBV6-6,ASSAQRYEQY
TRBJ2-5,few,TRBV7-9,ASTLGQGTGETQY
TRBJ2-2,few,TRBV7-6,ASSLAGLASTGELF
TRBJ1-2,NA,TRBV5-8,ASSLAPGGNYGYT
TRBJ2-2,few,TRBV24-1,ATSDLRAGTSTTGELF
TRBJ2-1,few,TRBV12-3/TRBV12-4,ASSPRLAGVNEQF
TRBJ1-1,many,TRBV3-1,ASSLGQAASNFAF
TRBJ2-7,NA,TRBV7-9,ASSSKRLPYEQY
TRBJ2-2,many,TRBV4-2,ASSQVGRDTGELF
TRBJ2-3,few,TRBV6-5,ASSYSTRSPSTDTQY
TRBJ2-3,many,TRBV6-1,ASSQGLAGNTDTQY
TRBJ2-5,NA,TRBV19,VSSIDRVETQY
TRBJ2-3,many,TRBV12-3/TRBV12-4,ASSLEGTSSTDTQY
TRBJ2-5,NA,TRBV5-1,ASSLGHSGETQY
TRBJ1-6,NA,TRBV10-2,ASSDLSGNSPLH
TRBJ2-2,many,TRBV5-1,ASRRGGSGELF
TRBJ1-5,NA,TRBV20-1,SVQGSDQPQH
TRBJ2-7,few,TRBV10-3,AISDTGTSGREQY
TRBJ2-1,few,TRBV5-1,ASSLMASGSWEQF
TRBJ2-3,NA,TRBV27,ASSSDGGSTDTQY
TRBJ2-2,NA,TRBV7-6,ASSLRATNTGELF
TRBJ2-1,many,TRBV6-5,ASSTSGRVQF